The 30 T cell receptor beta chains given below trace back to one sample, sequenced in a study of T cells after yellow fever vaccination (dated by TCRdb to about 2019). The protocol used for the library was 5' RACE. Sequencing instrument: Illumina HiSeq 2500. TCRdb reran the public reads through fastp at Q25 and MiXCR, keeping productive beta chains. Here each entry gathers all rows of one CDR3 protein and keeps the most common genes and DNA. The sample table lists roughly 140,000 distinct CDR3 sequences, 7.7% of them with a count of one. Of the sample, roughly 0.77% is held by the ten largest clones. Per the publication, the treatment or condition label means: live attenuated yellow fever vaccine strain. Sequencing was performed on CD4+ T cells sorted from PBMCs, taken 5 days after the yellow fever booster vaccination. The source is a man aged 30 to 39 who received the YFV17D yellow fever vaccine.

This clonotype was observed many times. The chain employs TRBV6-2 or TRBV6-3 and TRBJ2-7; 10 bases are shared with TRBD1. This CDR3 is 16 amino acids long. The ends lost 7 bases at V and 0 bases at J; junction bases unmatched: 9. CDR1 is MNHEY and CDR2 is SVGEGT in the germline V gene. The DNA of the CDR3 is TGTGCCAGCATCTCCCCGGGACAGGGGCCCTCCTACGAGCAGTACTTC. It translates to CASISPGQGPSYEQYF.

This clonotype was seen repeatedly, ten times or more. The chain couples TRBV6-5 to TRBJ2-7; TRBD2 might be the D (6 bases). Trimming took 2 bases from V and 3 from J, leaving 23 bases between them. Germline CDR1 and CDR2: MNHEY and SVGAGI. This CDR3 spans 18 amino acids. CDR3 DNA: TGTGCCAGCAGTTACGGGAGCCCCGGGAGCGCCCTATTCTACGAGCAGTACTTC. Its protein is CASSYGSPGSALFYEQYF.

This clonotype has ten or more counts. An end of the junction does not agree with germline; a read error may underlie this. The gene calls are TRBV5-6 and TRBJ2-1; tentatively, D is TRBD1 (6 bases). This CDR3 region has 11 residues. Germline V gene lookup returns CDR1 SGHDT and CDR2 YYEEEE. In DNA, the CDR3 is TGTGCCAGCAGCTTGGGCAAGGGGGTGATCTTC. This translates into CASSLGKGVIF.

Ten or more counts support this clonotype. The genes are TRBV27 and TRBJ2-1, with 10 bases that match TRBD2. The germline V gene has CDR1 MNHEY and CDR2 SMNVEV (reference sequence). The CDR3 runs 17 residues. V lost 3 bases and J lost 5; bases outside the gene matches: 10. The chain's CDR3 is CASSFRASGGLNNEQFF. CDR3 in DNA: TGTGCCAGCAGTTTCAGGGCTAGCGGGGGACTAAACAATGAGCAGTTCTTC.

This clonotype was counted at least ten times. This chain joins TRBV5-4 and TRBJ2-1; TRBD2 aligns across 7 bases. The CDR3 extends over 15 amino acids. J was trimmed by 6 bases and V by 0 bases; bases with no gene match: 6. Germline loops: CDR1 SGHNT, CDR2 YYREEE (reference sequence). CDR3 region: CASSLGGSNINEQFF. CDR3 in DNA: TGTGCCAGCAGCTTGGGCGGGAGCAATATCAATGAGCAGTTCTTC. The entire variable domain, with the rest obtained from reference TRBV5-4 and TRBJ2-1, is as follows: ETGVTQSPTHLIKTRGQQVTLRCSSQSGHNTVSWYQQALGQGPQFIFQYYREEENGRGNFPPRFSGLQFPNYSSELNVNALELDDSALYLCASSLGGSNINEQFFGPGTRLTVL.

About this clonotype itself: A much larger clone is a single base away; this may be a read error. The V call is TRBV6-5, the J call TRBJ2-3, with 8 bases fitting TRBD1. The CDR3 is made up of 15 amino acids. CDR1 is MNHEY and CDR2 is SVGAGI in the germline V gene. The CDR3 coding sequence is TGTGCCAGAAGTTCCGGACAGGGAAACACAGATACGCAGTATTTT. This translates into CARSSGQGNTDTQYF.

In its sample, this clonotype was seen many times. The CDR3 nucleotides are TGTGCCAGCAGCTTACGAGGGCTTGGGGGGCCCCAGCATTTT. It encodes CASSLRGLGGPQHF. This sequence joins TRBV7-8 and TRBJ1-5, with D perhaps matching TRBD1 (5 bases). The CDR3 contains 14 residues. Germline CDR1 SGHVS, CDR2 FQNEAQ. V shed 2 bases and J shed 9 bases, with 14 bases lying between them.

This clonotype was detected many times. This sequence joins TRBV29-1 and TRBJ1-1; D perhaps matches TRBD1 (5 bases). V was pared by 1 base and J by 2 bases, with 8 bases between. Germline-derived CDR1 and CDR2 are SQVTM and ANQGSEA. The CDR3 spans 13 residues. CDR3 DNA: TGCAGCGTTGAAGGACAGCTTAACACTGAAGCTTTCTTT. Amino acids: CSVEGQLNTEAFF.

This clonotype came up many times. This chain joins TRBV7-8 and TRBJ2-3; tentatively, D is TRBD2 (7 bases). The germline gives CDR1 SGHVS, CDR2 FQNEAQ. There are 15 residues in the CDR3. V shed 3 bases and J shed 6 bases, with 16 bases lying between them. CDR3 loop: CASSLSGASGDTQYF. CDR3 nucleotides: TGTGCCAGCAGCTTGTCGGGGGCTAGCGGCGATACGCAGTATTTT. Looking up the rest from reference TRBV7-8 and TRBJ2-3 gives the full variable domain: GAGVSQSPRYKVAKRGQDVALRCDPISGHVSLFWYQQALGQGPEFLTYFQNEAQLDKSGLPSDRFFAERPEGSVSTLKIQRTQQEDSAVYLCASSLSGASGDTQYFGPGTRLTVL.

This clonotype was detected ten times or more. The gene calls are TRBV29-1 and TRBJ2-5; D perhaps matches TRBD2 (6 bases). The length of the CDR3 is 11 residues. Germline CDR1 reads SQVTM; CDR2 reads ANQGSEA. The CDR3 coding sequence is TGCAGGTTCGGGACTCAAGAGACCCAGTACTTC. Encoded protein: CRFGTQETQYF.

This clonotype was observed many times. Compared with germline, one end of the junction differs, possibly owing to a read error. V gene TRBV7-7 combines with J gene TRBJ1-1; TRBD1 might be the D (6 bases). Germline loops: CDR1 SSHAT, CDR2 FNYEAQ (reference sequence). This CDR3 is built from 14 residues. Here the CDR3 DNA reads TGTGCTAGCAGGGGACGGGACATGAACACTGAAGCTTTCTTT. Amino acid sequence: CASRGRDMNTEAFF.

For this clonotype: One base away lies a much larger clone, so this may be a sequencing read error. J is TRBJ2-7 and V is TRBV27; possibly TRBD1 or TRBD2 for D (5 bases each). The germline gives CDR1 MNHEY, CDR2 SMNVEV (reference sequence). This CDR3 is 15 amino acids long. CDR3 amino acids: CDSSITGTVPYEQYF. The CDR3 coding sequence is TGTGACAGCAGCATAACCGGGACCGTCCCTTACGAGCAGTACTTC.

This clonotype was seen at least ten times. CDR3 sequence (DNA): TGTGCCAGCAGCCTCTTCCAGGGGCCCGCCGCGGCGAATGAGCAGTTCTTC. Translated, it gives CASSLFQGPAAANEQFF. The V and J genes are TRBV7-2 and TRBJ2-1; weak D call: TRBD1 (6 bases). Between the trimmed V and J ends, which lost 5 bases and 7 bases, there was a span of 24 bases. The CDR3 length is 17 residues. The germline V gene has CDR1 SGHTA and CDR2 FQGNSA.

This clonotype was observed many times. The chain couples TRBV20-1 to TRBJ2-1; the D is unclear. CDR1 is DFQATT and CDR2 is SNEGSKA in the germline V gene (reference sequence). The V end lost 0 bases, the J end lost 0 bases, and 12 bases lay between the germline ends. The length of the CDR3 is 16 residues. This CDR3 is CSARDFRGASYNEQFF. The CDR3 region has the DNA TGCAGTGCTAGAGATTTTCGCGGAGCCTCCTACAATGAGCAGTTCTTC.

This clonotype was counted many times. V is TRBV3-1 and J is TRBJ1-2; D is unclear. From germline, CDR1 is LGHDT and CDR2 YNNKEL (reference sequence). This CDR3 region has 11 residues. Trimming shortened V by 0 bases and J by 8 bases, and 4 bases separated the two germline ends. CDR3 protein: CASSQERGYTF. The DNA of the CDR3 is TGTGCCAGCAGCCAAGAACGGGGCTACACCTTC.

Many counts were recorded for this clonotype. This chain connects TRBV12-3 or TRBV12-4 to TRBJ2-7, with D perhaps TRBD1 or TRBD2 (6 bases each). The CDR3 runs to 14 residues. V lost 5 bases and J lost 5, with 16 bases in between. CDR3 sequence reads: CASSQRGGGHEQYF. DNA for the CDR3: TGTGCCAGCAGTCAACGAGGAGGGGGGCACGAGCAGTACTTC.

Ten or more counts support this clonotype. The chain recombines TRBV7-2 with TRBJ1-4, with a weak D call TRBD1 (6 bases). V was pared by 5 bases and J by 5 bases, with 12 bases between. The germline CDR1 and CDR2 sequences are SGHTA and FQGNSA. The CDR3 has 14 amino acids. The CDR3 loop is CASSPGAMNEKLFF. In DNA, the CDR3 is TGTGCCAGCAGCCCGGGGGCGATGAATGAAAAACTGTTTTTT. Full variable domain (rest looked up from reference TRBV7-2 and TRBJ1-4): GAGVSQSPSNKVTEKGKDVELRCDPISGHTALYWYRQSLGQGLEFLIYFQGNSAPDKSGLPSDRFSAERTGGSVSTLTIQRTQQEDSAVYLCASSPGAMNEKLFFGSGTQLSVL.

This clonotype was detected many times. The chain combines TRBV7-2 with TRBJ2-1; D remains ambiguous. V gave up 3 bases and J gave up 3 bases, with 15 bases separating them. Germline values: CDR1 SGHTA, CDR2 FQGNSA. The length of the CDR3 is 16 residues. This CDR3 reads CASSLEARTYYNEQFF. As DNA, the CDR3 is TGTGCCAGCAGCTTGGAAGCAAGAACGTACTACAATGAGCAGTTCTTC.

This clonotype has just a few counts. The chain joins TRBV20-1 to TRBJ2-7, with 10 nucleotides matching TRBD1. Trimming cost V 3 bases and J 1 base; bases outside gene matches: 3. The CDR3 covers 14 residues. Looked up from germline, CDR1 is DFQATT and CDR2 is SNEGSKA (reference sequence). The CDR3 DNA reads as TGCAGTGCTAGTAGGGGACAGGGGTCCTACGAGCAGTACTTC. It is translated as CSASRGQGSYEQYF.

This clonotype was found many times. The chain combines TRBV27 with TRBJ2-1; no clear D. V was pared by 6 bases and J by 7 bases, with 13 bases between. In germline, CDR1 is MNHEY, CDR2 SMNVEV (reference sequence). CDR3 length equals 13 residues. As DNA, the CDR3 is TGTGCCAGCAGGAACTCAGGTGGTAATGAGCAGTTCTTC. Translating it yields CASRNSGGNEQFF.

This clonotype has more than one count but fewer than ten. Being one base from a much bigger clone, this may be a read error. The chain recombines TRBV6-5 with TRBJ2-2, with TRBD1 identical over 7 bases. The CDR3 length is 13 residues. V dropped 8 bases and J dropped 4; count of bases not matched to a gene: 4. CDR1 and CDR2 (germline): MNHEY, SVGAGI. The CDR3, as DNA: TGTGCCAGCTGTAACAGGGGCACCGGGGAGCTGTTTTTT. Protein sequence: CASCNRGTGELFF.

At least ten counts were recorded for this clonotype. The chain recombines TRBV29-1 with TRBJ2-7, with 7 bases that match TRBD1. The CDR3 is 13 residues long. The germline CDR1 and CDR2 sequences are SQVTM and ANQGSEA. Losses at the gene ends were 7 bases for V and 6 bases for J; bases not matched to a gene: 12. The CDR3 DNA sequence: TGCAGCGGTGGGACAGCAATGGGCGGCGAGCAGTACTTC. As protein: CSGGTAMGGEQYF.

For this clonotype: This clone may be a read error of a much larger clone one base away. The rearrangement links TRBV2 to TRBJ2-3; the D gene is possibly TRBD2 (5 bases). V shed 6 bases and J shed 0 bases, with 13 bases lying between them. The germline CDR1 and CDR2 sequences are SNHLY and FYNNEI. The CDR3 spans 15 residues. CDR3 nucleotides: TGTGCCAGCAGAGGAACGGGAATGAGCACAGATACGCAGTATTTT. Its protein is CASRGTGMSTDTQYF.

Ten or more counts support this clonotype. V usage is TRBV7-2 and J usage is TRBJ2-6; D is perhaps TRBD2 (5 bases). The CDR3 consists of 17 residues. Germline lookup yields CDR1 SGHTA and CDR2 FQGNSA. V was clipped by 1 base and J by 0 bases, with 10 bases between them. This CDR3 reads CASSLVSVYSGANVLTF. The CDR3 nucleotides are TGTGCCAGCAGCTTAGTTAGCGTTTACTCTGGGGCCAACGTCCTGACTTTC.

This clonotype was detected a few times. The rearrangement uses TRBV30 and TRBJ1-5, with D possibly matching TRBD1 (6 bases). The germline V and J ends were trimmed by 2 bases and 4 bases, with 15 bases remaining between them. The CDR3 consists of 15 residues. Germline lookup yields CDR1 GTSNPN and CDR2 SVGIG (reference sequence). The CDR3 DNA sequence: TGTGCCTGGAGTCCCACGGGGGGGGCAAATCAGCCCCAGCATTTT. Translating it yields CAWSPTGGANQPQHF.

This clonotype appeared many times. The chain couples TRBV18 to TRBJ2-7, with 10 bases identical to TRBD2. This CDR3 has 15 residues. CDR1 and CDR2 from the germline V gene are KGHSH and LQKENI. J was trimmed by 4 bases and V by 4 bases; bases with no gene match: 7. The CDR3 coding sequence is TGTGCCAGCTCACAATCTAGCGGGAGTTCTTACGAGCAGTACTTC. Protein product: CASSQSSGSSYEQYF. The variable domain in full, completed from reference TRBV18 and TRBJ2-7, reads NAGVMQNPRHLVRRRGQEARLRCSPMKGHSHVYWYRQLPEEGLKFMVYLQKENIIDESGMPKERFSAEFPKEGPSILRIQQVVRGDSAAYFCASSQSSGSSYEQYFGPGTRLTVT.

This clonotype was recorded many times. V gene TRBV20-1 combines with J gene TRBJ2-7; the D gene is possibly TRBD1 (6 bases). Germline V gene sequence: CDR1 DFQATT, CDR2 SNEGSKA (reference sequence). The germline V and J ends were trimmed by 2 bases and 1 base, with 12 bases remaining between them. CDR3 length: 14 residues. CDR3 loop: CSARRTAISYEQYF. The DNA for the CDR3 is TGCAGTGCTAGAAGGACAGCTATTTCCTACGAGCAGTACTTC.

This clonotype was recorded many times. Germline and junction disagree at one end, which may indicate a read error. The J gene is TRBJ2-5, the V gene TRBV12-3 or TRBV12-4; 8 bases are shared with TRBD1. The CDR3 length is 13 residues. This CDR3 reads CASSLTGEETQYF. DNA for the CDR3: TGCGCCAGCAGCTTGACAGGGGAAGAGACCCAGTACTTC.

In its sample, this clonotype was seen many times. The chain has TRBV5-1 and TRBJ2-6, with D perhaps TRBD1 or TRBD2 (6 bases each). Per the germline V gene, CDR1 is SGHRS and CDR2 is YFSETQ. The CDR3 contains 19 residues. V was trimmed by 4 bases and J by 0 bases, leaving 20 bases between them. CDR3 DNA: TGCGCCAGCAGCAGAATGGTGGGGGGCTCAAGCTCTGGGGCCAACGTCCTGACTTTC. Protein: CASSRMVGGSSSGANVLTF.

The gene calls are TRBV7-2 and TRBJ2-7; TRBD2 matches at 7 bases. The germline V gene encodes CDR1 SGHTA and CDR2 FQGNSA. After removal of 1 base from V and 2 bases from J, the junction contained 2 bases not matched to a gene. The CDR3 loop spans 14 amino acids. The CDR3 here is CASSLVAGTYEQYF. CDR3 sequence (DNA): TGTGCCAGCAGCTTAGTAGCGGGTACCTACGAGCAGTACTTC.